This T cell receptor beta chain was profiled in a study of Ad26.COV2.S vaccination and SARS-CoV-2 variants. The sample's treatment: roughly 20 received Ad26.COV2.S at low or high dose, single or two shots; roughly 5 received placebo; per-sample allocation not given. Collection of samples fell on day 63 after the first vaccine or placebo injection. Participants' vaccine, an Ad26 vector, delivered Wuhan-strain SARS-CoV-2 spike. The sample holds a few counts of this clone. What it binds is unknown. Sequencing was performed with immunoSEQ multiplex PCR; in TCRdb, only in-frame clones are kept and a portion is missing. The profile shows 200,000 to 300,000 clones, 70% to 90% of them singletons. Germline values: CDR1 KGHSH, CDR2 LQKENI. V was clipped by 1 base and J by 5 bases; unmatched bases: 7. The CDR3 length is 16 residues. Study observations and caveats: The TCR breadth and depth analyses may have produced an underestimate of total T cell responses. Breadth, reportedly substantial, characterized the spike-specific CD8+ and CD4+ T cell responses after vaccination. It was found that vaccine and placebo recipients had similar non-spike TCR breadth.

The sequencing here drew on peripheral blood, taken in a trial of Ad26.COV2.S vaccine versus placebo. The sequence came from a person between 18 and 60 years old who received the Ad26.COV2.S COVID-19 vaccine or a placebo. The chain combines TRBV18 with TRBJ2-1; 8 bases map to TRBD2. CDR3 region: CASSPLAGTGNNEQFF. In DNA, the CDR3 is TGTGCCAGCTCACCACTAGCGGGAACAGGGAACAATGAGCAGTTCTTC.